This T cell receptor (beta chain) was found in a study of T cell changes during pregnancy in multiple sclerosis. CDR1 is MNHNS and CDR2 is SASEGT in the germline V gene. Trimming at V came to 6 bases and at J to 8 bases, leaving 12 bases not matched to a gene. The CDR3 is made up of 15 amino acids. Some clones are missing from TCRdb's copy, which holds only in-frame ones; the method was immunoSEQ multiplex PCR. The sample lists some 80,000 clones, 80% to 95% occurring once. The source material was peripheral blood, sampled in the first trimester of pregnancy. The gene calls are TRBV6-1 and TRBJ1-2; 10 bases map to TRBD1. The sequence was collected from a female donor with multiple sclerosis, enrolled in a pregnancy study. The CDR3 spells CASSSETGGRLGYTF. The CDR3 DNA sequence: TGTGCCAGCAGCTCGGAGACAGGGGGCAGGTTGGGCTACACCTTC.